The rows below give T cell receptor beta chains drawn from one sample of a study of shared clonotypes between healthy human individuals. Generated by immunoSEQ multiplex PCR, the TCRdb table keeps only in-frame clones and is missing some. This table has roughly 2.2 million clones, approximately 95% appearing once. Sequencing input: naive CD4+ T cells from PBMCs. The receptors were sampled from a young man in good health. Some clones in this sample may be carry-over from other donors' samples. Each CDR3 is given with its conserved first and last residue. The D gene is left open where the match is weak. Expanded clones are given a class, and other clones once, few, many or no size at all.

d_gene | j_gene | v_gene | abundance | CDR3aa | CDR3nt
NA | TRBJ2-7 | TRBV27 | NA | CASSLVRAAASEQYF | TGTGCCAGCAGTTTAGTTCGAGCGGCGGCAAGCGAGCAGTACTTC
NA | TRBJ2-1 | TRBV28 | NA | CASSSVRSYNEQFF | TGTGCCAGCAGTTCGGTTCGCTCCTACAATGAGCAGTTCTTC
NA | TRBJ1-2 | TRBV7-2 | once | CASSLMTSNYGYTF | TGTGCCAGCAGCTTAATGACCTCTAACTATGGCTACACCTTC
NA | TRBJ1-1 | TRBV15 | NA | CATSGGGIPTEAFF | TGTGCCACCAGCGGAGGGGGTATCCCCACTGAAGCTTTCTTT
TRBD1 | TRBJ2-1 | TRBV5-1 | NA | CASSWDRVQNEQFF | TGCGCCAGCAGCTGGGACAGGGTTCAGAATGAGCAGTTCTTC
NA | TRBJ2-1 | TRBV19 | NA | CASGRSSYNEQFF | TGTGCCAGTGGGCGAAGCTCCTACAATGAGCAGTTCTTC
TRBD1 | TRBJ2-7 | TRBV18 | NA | CASSPQQQGANVGTYEQYF | TGTGCCAGCTCACCCCAGCAACAGGGGGCCAACGTGGGGACCTACGAGCAGTACTTC
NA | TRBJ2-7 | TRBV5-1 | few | CASSSGHSLSDEQYF | TGCGCCAGCAGCTCGGGACACTCTTTGTCCGACGAGCAGTACTTC
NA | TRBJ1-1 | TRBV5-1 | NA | CASSPVAGSGTEAFF | TGCGCCAGCAGCCCGGTCGCAGGGTCGGGGACTGAAGCTTTCTTT
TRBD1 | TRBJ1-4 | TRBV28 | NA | CASSSRGQRDEKLFF | TGTGCCAGCAGTTCCCGGGGACAGAGAGATGAAAAACTGTTTTTT
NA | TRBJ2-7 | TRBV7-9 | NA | CASSPFRVYEQYF | TGTGCCAGCAGCCCTTTTCGTGTCTACGAGCAGTACTTC
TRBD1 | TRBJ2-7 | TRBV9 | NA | CASSGGTGHREQYF | TGTGCCAGCAGCGGCGGGACAGGGCATAGGGAGCAGTACTTC
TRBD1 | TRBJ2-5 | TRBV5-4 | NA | CASSLARGQETQYF | TGTGCCAGCAGCTTGGCCAGGGGGCAAGAGACCCAGTACTTC
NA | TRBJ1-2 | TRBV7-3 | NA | CASSLGLGQFYGYTF | TGTGCCAGCAGCTTAGGGTTGGGGCAGTTCTATGGCTACACCTTC